Each of the 28 T cell receptor beta chains below was sequenced from the same sample in a study of radiotherapy plus CTLA-4 blockade in lung cancer. TCRdb's table, derived via immunoSEQ multiplex PCR, lists solely in-frame clones and lacks some. The sample holds about 80,000 clones, over 70% seen once. Source: peripheral blood, taken from a patient treated with radiotherapy plus ipilimumab. The receptors stem from a human donor with non-small cell lung cancer whose response to radiotherapy plus ipilimumab could not be evaluated. Some clones in this sample may be carry-over from other donors' samples.

The CDR3 DNA follows: TGTGCCAGTAGTATTTACGGCAGGGGCTACAATCAGCCCCAGCATTTT. Its protein product is CASSIYGRGYNQPQHF. This chain connects TRBV19 to TRBJ1-5; D is possibly TRBD1 (6 bases). Germline V gene sequence: CDR1 LNHDA, CDR2 SQIVND (reference sequence). Trimming removed 3 bases at V and 3 bases at J, with 15 bases between. This CDR3 is built from 16 residues.

The chain employs TRBV9 and TRBJ2-7; 7 nucleotides agree with TRBD1. The CDR3 has 15 amino acids. Germline V gene sequence: CDR1 SGDLS, CDR2 YYNGEE. J was trimmed by 0 bases and V by 4 bases; bases with no gene match: 7. The CDR3 coding sequence is TGTGCCAGCAGCCAGGGGGTGACCCCCTCCTACGAGCAGTACTTC. This translates into CASSQGVTPSYEQYF. The whole variable domain, filled in from reference TRBV9 and TRBJ2-7, reads DSGVTQTPKHLITATGQRVTLRCSPRSGDLSVYWYQQSLDQGLQFLIQYYNGEERAKGNILERFSAQQFPDLHSELNLSSLELGDSALYFCASSQGVTPSYEQYFGPGTRLTVT.

The V and J genes are TRBV5-6 and TRBJ2-5; 10 bases line up with TRBD2. This CDR3 is built from 15 residues. Trimming removed 4 bases from V and 9 bases from J; junction bases left unmatched: 12. CDR1 and CDR2 from the germline V gene are SGHDT and YYEEEE. CDR3 bases: TGTGCCAGCAGCCCTTTAGCGGGGGGCCGAATTCCCCAGTACTTC. It translates to CASSPLAGGRIPQYF. Based on the CDR3 plus reference TRBV5-6 and TRBJ2-5, the full variable domain is DAGVTQSPTHLIKTRGQQVTLRCSPKSGHDTVSWYQQALGQGPQFIFQYYEEEERQRGNFPDRFSGHQFPNYSSELNVNALLLGDSALYLCASSPLAGGRIPQYFGPGTRLLVL.

The chain carries TRBV18 and TRBJ1-1; D is possibly TRBD1 (5 bases). With 4 bases removed from V and 4 bases from J, the gap between germline ends came to 13 bases. Germline CDR1 reads KGHSH; CDR2 reads LQKENI. This CDR3 has 14 amino acids. In DNA form, the CDR3 reads TGTGCCAGCTCACTTCAGGGTATGAGCACTGAAGCTTTCTTT. Translated, it gives CASSLQGMSTEAFF.

V usage is TRBV5-1 and J usage is TRBJ2-1; a possible D gene is TRBD1 (8 bases). This CDR3 has 15 residues. The germline V and J ends were trimmed by 7 bases and 10 bases, with 24 bases remaining between them. Germline loops: CDR1 SGHRS, CDR2 YFSETQ. The DNA for the CDR3 is TGCGCCAGCCGACTAACAGGGGGGTCCGGGGGGGAGCAGTTCTTC. Its protein is CASRLTGGSGGEQFF.

This clone turned up a few times. CDR3 bases: TGCGCCAGCAGCCAACGGGACAGTCGTTTGGGCGAGCAGTACTTC. Translated: CASSQRDSRLGEQYF. The chain carries TRBV5-1 and TRBJ2-7; TRBD1 aligns across 7 bases. This CDR3 is built from 15 residues. V shed 4 bases, J shed 6 bases, and the junction held 13 bases outside the gene matches. CDR1 and CDR2 (germline): SGHRS, YFSETQ.

The gene calls are TRBV10-3 and TRBJ1-1, with D tentatively TRBD1 (5 bases). Trimming stripped 6 bases from V and 2 bases from J, with 13 bases between. From germline, CDR1 is ENHRY and CDR2 SYGVKD. The CDR3 loop spans 14 amino acids. This CDR3 is CAIRVRAENTEAFF. The CDR3, as DNA: TGTGCCATCAGGGTCAGGGCGGAAAACACTGAAGCTTTCTTT.

This chain links TRBV7-2 with TRBJ2-3; 8 positions agree with TRBD2. V lost 4 bases to trimming and J lost 1 base; unmatched junction nucleotides: 13. Germline V gives CDR1 SGHTA, CDR2 FQGNSA. CDR3 length equals 18 residues. This CDR3 is CASSSGGGWRGGTDTQYF. CDR3 nucleotide sequence: TGTGCCAGCAGCTCGGGAGGAGGCTGGCGGGGGGGCACAGATACGCAGTATTTT.

This chain connects TRBV19 to TRBJ1-1; 7 nucleotides agree with TRBD1. V shed 4 bases and J 4 bases; nucleotides not matched to a gene: 9. There are 15 residues in the CDR3. Germline V gene sequence: CDR1 LNHDA, CDR2 SQIVND (reference sequence). CDR3 nucleotides: TGTGCCAGTAGTAAACAGGGGTGGGACGGCACTGAAGCTTTCTTT. Encoded protein: CASSKQGWDGTEAFF.

This rearrangement joins TRBV18 to TRBJ1-3; D is perhaps TRBD1 (6 bases). The germline gives CDR1 KGHSH, CDR2 LQKENI. Trimming removed 2 bases from V and 0 bases from J, with 11 bases in between. The CDR3 is 16 residues long. The CDR3 DNA follows: TGTGCCAGCTCACCAGCCGACAGGATCTCTGGAAACACCATATATTTT. It encodes CASSPADRISGNTIYF.

V and J are TRBV28 and TRBJ2-7; tentatively, D is TRBD1 (6 bases). V lost 3 bases and J lost 2, with 23 bases in between. The CDR3 is 18 amino acids. Germline CDR1 is MDHEN and CDR2 is SYDVKM. This chain's CDR3 is CASSFFPDTGTYPYEQYF. The CDR3, as DNA: TGTGCCAGCAGTTTTTTCCCAGACACCGGGACATATCCCTACGAGCAGTACTTC.

V usage is TRBV4-3 and J usage is TRBJ1-4; 8 nucleotides line up with TRBD1. The V and J ends lost 3 bases and 7 bases, in that order; junction bases with no gene match: 10. The CDR3 consists of 16 residues. Per the germline V gene, CDR1 is LGHNA and CDR2 is YSLEER. The DNA of the CDR3 is TGCGCCAGCAGCCAGGCCGGCGGCCAGGGGGCTGAAAAACTGTTTTTT. Translation gives CASSQAGGQGAEKLFF.

This clone was seen more than once but under ten times. Written as DNA, the CDR3 is TGTGCCAGCAGTTTGGAGCCGAACACTGAAGCTTTCTTT. Amino acid sequence: CASSLEPNTEAFF. This chain uses TRBV27 with TRBJ1-1, with D uncertain. This CDR3 has 13 amino acids. The V gene's germline CDR1 is MNHEY and CDR2 SMNVEV (reference sequence). V was clipped by 3 bases and J by 1 base, with 6 bases between them.

The chain employs TRBV9 and TRBJ2-5; D gene ambiguous. This CDR3 spans 16 amino acids. V lost 4 bases and J 1 base, leaving 17 bases between the germline ends. Per the germline V gene, CDR1 is SGDLS and CDR2 is YYNGEE. DNA for the CDR3: TGTGCCAGCAGCCCTACTATTGAGTTGATCCAAGAGACCCAGTACTTC. It translates to CASSPTIELIQETQYF.

V is TRBV7-2 and J is TRBJ1-5, with D unresolved. The germline CDR1 and CDR2 sequences are SGHTA and FQGNSA. V lost 5 bases, J lost 0 bases, and 11 bases lay in between. The CDR3 length is 15 residues. The CDR3 region has the DNA TGTGCCAGCAGCCCAGGCACTAGTAGCAATCAGCCCCAGCATTTT. Residues: CASSPGTSSNQPQHF.

The chain has TRBV19 and TRBJ1-5, with D unclear. The CDR3 is made up of 16 amino acids. V lost 3 bases to trimming and J lost 2 bases, with 14 bases between them. Germline V lookup: CDR1 LNHDA, CDR2 SQIVND (reference sequence). The CDR3 DNA follows: TGTGCCAGTAGTATGGGCAGCGGGCGAGGCAATCAGCCCCAGCATTTT. Amino acid sequence: CASSMGSGRGNQPQHF.

This chain joins TRBV5-5 and TRBJ1-1; D may be TRBD1 (6 bases). In germline, CDR1 is SGHKS, CDR2 YYEKEE (reference sequence). Deletions cut 1 base from V and 0 bases from J, with 7 bases between. The CDR3 spans 14 residues. The DNA of the CDR3 is TGTGCCAGCAGCTTGACAGGGATGAACACTGAAGCTTTCTTT. It is translated as CASSLTGMNTEAFF.

This clone is a singleton in its sample. Lacking the conserved final phenylalanine or tryptophan, this CDR3 likely reflects a read error. This chain joins TRBV27 and TRBJ1-6; the D is unclear. The CDR3 totals 15 residues. Trimming removed 2 bases from V and 5 bases from J, with 10 bases in between. Looked up from germline, CDR1 is MNHEY and CDR2 is SMNVEV (reference sequence). The CDR3 reads CASSLISLDNSPLHL. The CDR3 DNA sequence: TGTGCCAGCAGTTTAATATCGTTAGATAATTCACCCCTCCACCTT.

The chain recombines TRBV28 with TRBJ2-5; TRBD1 matches at 8 bases. Germline V gives CDR1 MDHEN, CDR2 SYDVKM. This CDR3 region has 14 residues. With V trimmed by 6 bases and J by 4 bases, 7 bases remained unmatched. The CDR3 protein is CASSHGQGRETQYF. The DNA of the CDR3 is TGTGCCAGCAGCCACGGACAGGGAAGAGAGACCCAGTACTTC.

This clone was observed a single time. The V gene is TRBV5-4, the J gene TRBJ2-1, with a weak D call TRBD2 (9 bases). The CDR3 contains 19 residues. The V end was cut by 5 bases, the J end by 1 base, with 25 bases between. Germline V gene sequence: CDR1 SGHNT, CDR2 YYREEE (reference sequence). The CDR3 nucleotides are TGTGCCAGCAGAAAGGGACAGGCTGGGCGGGAGGGGTCCTACAATGAGCAGTTCTTC. Amino acid sequence: CASRKGQAGREGSYNEQFF.

The sample holds a few counts of this clone. The chain has TRBV5-1 and TRBJ1-1; no firm D call. V was trimmed by 0 bases and J by 1 base, leaving 7 bases between them. CDR1 is SGHRS and CDR2 is YFSETQ in the germline V gene. This CDR3 is 14 amino acids long. CDR3 sequence reads: CASSLAAGNTEAFF. In DNA form, the CDR3 reads TGCGCCAGCAGCTTGGCGGCAGGGAACACTGAAGCTTTCTTT. The full variable domain, in which reference TRBV5-1 and TRBJ1-1 provide the parts outside the CDR3, is KAGVTQTPRYLIKTRGQQVTLSCSPISGHRSVSWYQQTPGQGLQFLFEYFSETQRNKGNFPGRFSGRQFSNSRSEMNVSTLELGDSALYLCASSLAAGNTEAFFGQGTRLTVV.

J is TRBJ1-5 and V is TRBV7-2; 8 nucleotides align to TRBD1. The CDR3 length is 15 residues. Losses at the gene ends were 4 bases for V and 5 bases for J; bases not matched to a gene: 7. Germline lookup yields CDR1 SGHTA and CDR2 FQGNSA. For the CDR3, the DNA is TGTGCCAGCAGCTCCCGGACAGGGTCCGATCAGCCCCAGCATTTT. It translates to CASSSRTGSDQPQHF. The variable domain in full, completed from reference TRBV7-2 and TRBJ1-5, reads GAGVSQSPSNKVTEKGKDVELRCDPISGHTALYWYRQSLGQGLEFLIYFQGNSAPDKSGLPSDRFSAERTGGSVSTLTIQRTQQEDSAVYLCASSSRTGSDQPQHFGDGTRLSIL.

The chain recombines TRBV29-1 with TRBJ1-3, with D hard to call. Trimming removed 3 bases from V and 3 bases from J, with 6 bases in between. This CDR3 is 12 amino acids long. Germline CDR1 SQVTM, CDR2 ANQGSEA. CDR3 bases: TGCAGCGTTGATACAGTTGGAAACACCATATATTTT. Protein product: CSVDTVGNTIYF.

The chain carries TRBV4-1 and TRBJ2-7, with TRBD2 as a possible D gene (5 bases). Germline V CDR1 and CDR2: MGHRA, YSYEKL. This CDR3 contains 15 residues. V lost 5 bases and J lost 6, with 20 bases in between. This CDR3 is CASSYGLPSVGEQYF. Written as DNA, the CDR3 is TGCGCCAGCAGCTACGGACTGCCTTCGGTCGGCGAGCAGTACTTC.

This sequence joins TRBV6-1 and TRBJ1-2; no clear D gene. Germline CDR1 and CDR2: MNHNS and SASEGT. V shed 2 bases and J shed 4 bases, with 8 bases lying between them. The CDR3 contains 13 residues. The CDR3 coding sequence is TGTGCCAGCAGTGAACCCACGGGCTATGGCTACACCTTC. It yields the protein CASSEPTGYGYTF.

This clone was recorded once. For the CDR3, the DNA is TGTGCCAGCAGTGACAGGTGGGGACAGGGGACAGATACGCAGTATTTT. This codes for CASSDRWGQGTDTQYF. The gene calls are TRBV6-4 and TRBJ2-3; 10 nucleotides align to TRBD1. Germline CDR1 is MRHNA and CDR2 is SNTAGT. J gave up 3 bases and V 2 bases, and 5 bases lay outside the gene matches. The CDR3 has 16 amino acids.

The CDR3 region is CAISVGQGLNGYTF. The CDR3 DNA sequence: TGTGCCATCAGTGTCGGACAGGGCCTAAATGGCTACACCTTC. The chain joins TRBV10-3 to TRBJ1-2; TRBD1 matches 8 bases. Per germline, CDR1 ENHRY and CDR2 SYGVKD. J was trimmed by 6 bases and V by 4 bases; bases with no gene match: 7. The CDR3 extends over 14 amino acids.

The chain joins TRBV2 to TRBJ2-2; D perhaps matches TRBD2 (6 bases). Germline V gene sequence: CDR1 SNHLY, CDR2 FYNNEI. The V gene lost 6 bases and the J gene lost 0 bases, with 11 bases spanning the gap. The CDR3 covers 15 residues. The CDR3 reads CASRVAGTNTGELFF. CDR3 DNA: TGTGCCAGCAGGGTCGCGGGGACGAACACCGGGGAGCTGTTTTTT.